This T cell receptor (beta chain) derives from a study of identical twins. This clonotype was counted between two and nine times. What it recognizes is unknown. Trimming took off 4 bases at V and 6 bases at J, with 16 bases between the two ends. The length of the CDR3 is 13 residues. Germline assignment: CDR1 SQVTM and CDR2 ANQGSEA. TCRdb reprocessed the 5' RACE reads via MiXCR and lists one record per CDR3 protein. The repertoire consists of about 530,000 distinct CDR3 sequences, with around 15% occurring once and the leading ten covering 0.35% to 0.45%. Findings of the study overall: Alpha sequences out of frame and shared by twins had excess low generation probability.

The same data also contributed to another study, on yellow fever vaccine responses in identical twins.

The sample comprised CD4+ T cells sorted from blood. The clonotype comes from a woman between 18 and 30 years old in good health. V gene TRBV29-1 combines with J gene TRBJ2-7; D possibly corresponds to TRBD1 (5 bases). The CDR3 nucleotides read TGCAGCGTTGGATTGATGGGCCAGGGCGAGCAGTACTTC. Protein product: CSVGLMGQGEQYF.